This T cell receptor (beta chain) was found in a study of OX40 agonist ivuxolimab in advanced cancers. Study-wide background: Each dose-escalation patient presented with hepatocellular carcinoma, melanoma, renal cell or head and neck cancer. Patients were 82.7% male with ages roughly 20 to 80, mean around 61.

V lost 5 bases and J 5 bases, leaving 16 bases between the germline ends. Germline CDR1 is SGHTA and CDR2 is FQGNSA. The CDR3 spans 15 residues. Blood sampling took place at baseline, cycle 4 day 1, and cycle 7 day 1. Only in-frame clones appear in the TCRdb table, and some are missing; sequencing was by immunoSEQ multiplex PCR. The sample contains 60,000 to 70,000 clones, approximately 82% of which appear only once. Study-wide findings and caveats: On average, a greater number of expanded clones characterised CD8+ T cells relative to CD4+.

Points on this clone: The antigen is not known.

The sequencing used CD4+ or CD8+ T cells sorted from blood, collected in a trial of the OX40 agonist ivuxolimab. The rearrangement links TRBV7-2 to TRBJ1-5; D gene unclear. This sequence originates from an adult with an advanced solid tumor such as melanoma, head and neck, liver or kidney cancer. Written as DNA, the CDR3 is TGTGCCAGCAGCCCCGGATCGGGGAGAGATCAGCCCCAGCATTTT. It yields the protein CASSPGSGRDQPQHF.